The source of this TCR beta chain is a study of PD-1 blockade in mismatch repair-deficient tumors. Study-level background: Patients had about a dozen mismatch repair-deficient cancer types and were previously treated and progressing.

Comment on this clone: Its antigen is undetermined.

Overall study results and limits: After pembrolizumab, tumor-resident clones rose rapidly, then generally contracted before radiologic responses.

PCR or immunohistochemistry showed mismatch repair deficiency in every enrolled patient. A few pembrolizumab responders had their TCRs sequenced. Clones were read by immunoSEQ multiplex PCR, and TCRdb kept only the in-frame ones, dropping some. The profile shows 130,000 or so clones, around 83% of them singletons. V was pared by 4 bases and J by 4 bases, with 15 bases between. This CDR3 has 15 residues. Per the germline V gene, CDR1 is SEHNR and CDR2 is FQNEAQ (reference sequence). The TCR originated in an adult with mismatch repair-deficient cancer. This sample comprised peripheral blood, obtained 44 weeks after starting pembrolizumab. This chain uses TRBV7-9 with TRBJ2-3, with a weak D call TRBD2 (5 bases). The CDR3 loop reads CASSWGRGGADTQYF. CDR3 nucleotide sequence: TGTGCCAGCAGCTGGGGAAGAGGAGGAGCAGATACGCAGTATTTT.